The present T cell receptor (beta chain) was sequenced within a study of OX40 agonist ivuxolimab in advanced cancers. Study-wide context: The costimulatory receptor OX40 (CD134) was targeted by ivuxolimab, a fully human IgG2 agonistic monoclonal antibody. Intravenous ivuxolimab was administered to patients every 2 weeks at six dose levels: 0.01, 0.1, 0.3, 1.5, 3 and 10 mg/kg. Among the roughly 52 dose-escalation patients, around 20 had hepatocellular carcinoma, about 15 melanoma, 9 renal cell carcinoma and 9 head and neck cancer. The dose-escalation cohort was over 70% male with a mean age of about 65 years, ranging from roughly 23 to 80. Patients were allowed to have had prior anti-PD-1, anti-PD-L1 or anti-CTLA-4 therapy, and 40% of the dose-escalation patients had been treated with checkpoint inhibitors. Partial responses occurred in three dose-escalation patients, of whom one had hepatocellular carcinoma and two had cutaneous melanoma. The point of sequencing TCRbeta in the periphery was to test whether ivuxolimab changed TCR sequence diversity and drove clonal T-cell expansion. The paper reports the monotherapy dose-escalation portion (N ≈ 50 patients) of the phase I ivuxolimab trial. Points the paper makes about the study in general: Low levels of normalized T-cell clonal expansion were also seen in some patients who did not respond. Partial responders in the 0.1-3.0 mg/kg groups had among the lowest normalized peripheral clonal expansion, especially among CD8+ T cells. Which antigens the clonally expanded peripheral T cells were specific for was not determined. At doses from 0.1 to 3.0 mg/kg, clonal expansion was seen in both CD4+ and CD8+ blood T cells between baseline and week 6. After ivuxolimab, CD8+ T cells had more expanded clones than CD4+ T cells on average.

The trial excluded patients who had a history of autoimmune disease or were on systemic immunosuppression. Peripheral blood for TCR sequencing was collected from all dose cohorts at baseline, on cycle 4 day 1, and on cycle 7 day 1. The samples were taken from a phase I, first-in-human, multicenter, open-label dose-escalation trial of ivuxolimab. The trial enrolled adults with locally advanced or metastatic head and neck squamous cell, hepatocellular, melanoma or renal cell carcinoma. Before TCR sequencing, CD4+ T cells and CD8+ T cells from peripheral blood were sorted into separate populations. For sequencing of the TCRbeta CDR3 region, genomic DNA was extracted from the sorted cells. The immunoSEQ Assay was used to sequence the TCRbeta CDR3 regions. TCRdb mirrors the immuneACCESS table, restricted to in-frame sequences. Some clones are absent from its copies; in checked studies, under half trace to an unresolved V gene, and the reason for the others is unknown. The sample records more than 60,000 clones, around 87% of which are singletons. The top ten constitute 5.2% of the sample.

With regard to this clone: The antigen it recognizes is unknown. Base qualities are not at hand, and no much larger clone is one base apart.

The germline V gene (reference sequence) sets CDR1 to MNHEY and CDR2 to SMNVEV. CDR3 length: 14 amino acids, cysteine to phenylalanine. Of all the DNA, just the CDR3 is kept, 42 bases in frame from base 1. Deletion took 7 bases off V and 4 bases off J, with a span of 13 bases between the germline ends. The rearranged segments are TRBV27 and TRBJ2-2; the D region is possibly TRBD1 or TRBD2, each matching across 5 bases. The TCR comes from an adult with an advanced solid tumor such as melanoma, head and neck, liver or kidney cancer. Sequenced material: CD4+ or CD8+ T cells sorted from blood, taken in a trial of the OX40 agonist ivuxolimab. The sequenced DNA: TGTGCCAGCAATAACGGGGCGGGCACCGGGGAGCTGTTTTTT. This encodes CASNNGAGTGELFF.